This is a list of T cell receptor beta chains from one sample in a study of regulatory T cells in long-lasting Graves disease. MiXCR, run by TCRdb on the multiplex PCR reads, gives a single entry per CDR3 protein. The table lists more than 400,000 distinct CDR3 sequences, 15% to 20% of them singletons. The same specimen was also included in a second study, on T cells in Graves' hyperthyroidism and ophthalmopathy.

The sequenced sample was peripheral blood mononuclear cells (PBMCs), obtained at new diagnosis, from a patient treated with antithyroid drugs. The receptors come from a man aged 35-49 years with Graves disease. CDR3s include the opening cysteine and the closing phenylalanine or tryptophan. A D gene is named only where the DNA matches it firmly. Size tells how often a clone was seen (once, few, many) or the class of an expanded clone, and some rows leave it out.

d_gene | j_gene | abundance | v_gene | CDR3nt | CDR3aa
. | TRBJ1-3 | . | TRBV30 | TGTGCCTGGAGCCCGGTCGGGGGCTCGTTAAACACCATATATTTT | CAWSPVGGSLNTIYF
. | TRBJ2-7 | few | TRBV5-1 | TGTGCCAGCAGCTTGGCTTTCTCGCGGCGGGGTGAGCAGTACTTC | CASSLAFSRRGEQYF
TRBD2 | TRBJ2-1 | many | TRBV3-1 | TGTGCCAGCAGCCAAGAGGGACTAGCGGGATTTAATGAGCAGTTCTTC | CASSQEGLAGFNEQFF
. | TRBJ2-2 | few | TRBV12-3/TRBV12-4 | TGTGCCAGCAGTTTATATCCCGGGGAGCTGTTTTTT | CASSLYPGELFF
TRBD2 | TRBJ2-7 | many | TRBV5-1 | TGCGCCAGCAGCTTGGGTAGCGGGAGGGCCTACGAGCAGTACTTC | CASSLGSGRAYEQYF
. | TRBJ1-1 | many | TRBV19 | TGTGCCAGTAGTATACAGGGTCGGAGCACTGAAGCTTTCTTT | CASSIQGRSTEAFF
TRBD2 | TRBJ2-1 | many | TRBV20-1 | TGCAGTGCTAGAGATCAGAGGCTAGCGGGAGGCCGACGATACAATGAGCAGTTCTTC | CSARDQRLAGGRRYNEQFF
TRBD2 | TRBJ2-7 | many | TRBV6-2/TRBV6-3 | TGTGCCAGCAGTTACTCAGGGACAGGTAGCGGGAGGGCCGTAGGGAGCTCCTACGAGCAGTACTTC | CASSYSGTGSGRAVGSSYEQYF
. | TRBJ1-1 | few | TRBV6-1 | TGTGCCAGCGAATCACAGGCTCTGAACACTGAAGCTTTCTTT | CASESQALNTEAFF
. | TRBJ1-5 | . | TRBV19 | TGTGCCGGCGCTATCGGCAGCAATCAGCCCCAGCATTTT | CAGAIGSNQPQHF
. | TRBJ2-1 | many | TRBV7-2 | TGTGCCAGCAGCTTAGATGTTCACGGGCCTAATGAGCAGTTCTTC | CASSLDVHGPNEQFF
TRBD1 | TRBJ2-2 | many | TRBV2 | TGTACCAGCAGACACGACAGGGTGCCGAACACCGGGGAGCTGTTTTTT | CTSRHDRVPNTGELFF
TRBD1 | TRBJ1-4 | few | TRBV28 | TGTGCCAGCAGTCCCGGACAGGCCCGAAATGAAAAACTGTTTTTT | CASSPGQARNEKLFF
TRBD2 | TRBJ2-3 | many | TRBV4-2 | TGTGCCAGCAGCCAAGTTCTCAGGGCTAGCGGGAAATCAGATACGCAGTATTTT | CASSQVLRASGKSDTQYF
TRBD2 | TRBJ2-2 | . | TRBV9 | TGTGCCAGCAGCGTAGCCGGGAGGGACACCGGGGAGCTGTTTTTT | CASSVAGRDTGELFF
TRBD1 | TRBJ2-2 | . | TRBV24-1 | TGTGCCACCAGTTTTGGGACAGGGAGTTCCGGGGAGCTGTTTTTT | CATSFGTGSSGELFF
. | TRBJ1-4 | . | TRBV28 | TGTGCCAGCATGGAAATCGGATATGAAAAACTGTTTTTT | CASMEIGYEKLFF
TRBD1 | TRBJ2-5 | many | TRBV18 | TGTGCCAGCTCACCAATCCCGGGACAGGGGGTCGCGGAGACCCAGTACTTC | CASSPIPGQGVAETQYF
. | TRBJ2-5 | many | TRBV7-8 | TGTGCCAGCAGAAACTACAGGGAGATGGAGACCCAGTACTTC | CASRNYREMETQYF
TRBD1 | TRBJ2-3 | . | TRBV7-9 | TGTGCCAGCAGCCCAACGACAGGGCTGGGATTCACAGATACGCAGTATTTT | CASSPTTGLGFTDTQYF
TRBD2 | TRBJ2-1 | many | TRBV12-3/TRBV12-4 | TGTGCCAGCAGTTTAATTGCGGGAGGCCGGGATGAGCAGTTCTTC | CASSLIAGGRDEQFF
. | TRBJ2-1 | . | TRBV10-2 | TGCGCCAGCAGGGACGCTACAGGTACCTCCTACAATGAGCAGTTCTTC | CASRDATGTSYNEQFF
. | TRBJ1-5 | many | TRBV2 | TGTGCCAGCAGTGGGGCAGGGTCGTTTCAGCCCCAGCATTTT | CASSGAGSFQPQHF
. | TRBJ2-1 | few | TRBV6-1 | TGTGCCAGCAGGGGCCCGGGCCGCAATGAGCAGTTCTTC | CASRGPGRNEQFF
. | TRBJ1-3 | many | TRBV5-6 | TGTGCCAGCAGCTTGGGGGTCGACACCATATATTTT | CASSLGVDTIYF
TRBD2 | TRBJ2-1 | . | TRBV27 | TGTGCCAGCAGTTTGGCAGCTAGCGGGAGGGTCGGGGTTACAACGGCTCAGGGCAATGAGCAGTTCTTC | CASSLAASGRVGVTTAQGNEQFF
. | TRBJ2-7 | many | TRBV4-1 | TGCGCCAGCAGCCAAGAGAGGGTGAGCGAGCAGTACTTC | CASSQERVSEQYF
. | TRBJ2-7 | many | TRBV10-3 | TGTGCCATCAGTGACATTAGACCTCCCGAGCAGTACTTC | CAISDIRPPEQYF
. | TRBJ2-3 | few | TRBV2 | TGTGCCAGCAGTGGATTGACGAAAGCAGATACGCAGTATTTT | CASSGLTKADTQYF
TRBD1 | TRBJ1-1 | few | TRBV12-3/TRBV12-4 | TGTGCCAGCAGTGGACAGGGTAACAAAGCTTTCTTT | CASSGQGNKAFF
. | TRBJ2-1 | few | TRBV4-1 | TGTGCCAGCAGCCAAGTTGAGGGTGTCAATGAGCAGTTCTTC | CASSQVEGVNEQFF
TRBD1 | TRBJ1-1 | few | TRBV2 | TGTGCCAGCAGTGGTGGCAGGGGGAAAGCCACTGAAGCTTTCTTT | CASSGGRGKATEAFF
. | TRBJ2-1 | many | TRBV11-2 | TGTGCCAGCAGCTTCTCGGGGGCGCCGAGCAATGAGCAGTTCTTC | CASSFSGAPSNEQFF
TRBD1 | TRBJ2-7 | many | TRBV6-2/TRBV6-3 | TGTGCCAGCAGTTACGGGACAGGGGGTTTTTACGAGCAGTACTTC | CASSYGTGGFYEQYF
TRBD2 | TRBJ2-7 | many | TRBV6-5 | TGTGCCAGCAGTTATTTTAGCGGGAGAGGCGCCTACGAGCAGTACTTC | CASSYFSGRGAYEQYF
. | TRBJ2-5 | few | TRBV6-2/TRBV6-3 | TGTGCCAGCAGTGAAGCAGGGCCCGTGGAGACCCAGTACTTC | CASSEAGPVETQYF
TRBD1 | TRBJ2-7 | many | TRBV10-2 | TGCGCCAGCAGTGAACAGGGGGCCTCCTACGAGCAGTACTTC | CASSEQGASYEQYF
. | TRBJ2-7 | many | TRBV28 | TGTGCCAGCAGTTTATTGTCAATGGGGGGCTGGAACGAGCAGTACTTC | CASSLLSMGGWNEQYF
. | TRBJ2-7 | many | TRBV12-3/TRBV12-4 | TGTGCCAGCAGTCGTGACTACGAGCAGTACTTC | CASSRDYEQYF
. | TRBJ1-1 | . | TRBV19 | TGTGCCAGTACGGACGGCTCTAAAATGAACACTGAAGCTTTCTTT | CASTDGSKMNTEAFF
. | TRBJ1-2 | . | TRBV5-1 | TGCGCCAGCACCACGGGTGAGGACTATGGCTACACCTTC | CASTTGEDYGYTF
TRBD2 | TRBJ2-7 | few | TRBV12-3/TRBV12-4 | TGTGCCAGCAGTTTAGCAGGACTAGCGAACTCCTACGAGCAGTACTTC | CASSLAGLANSYEQYF
. | TRBJ2-3 | many | TRBV9 | TGTGCCAGCAGCGTAGCCGGCAGGGGCACAGATACGCAGTATTTT | CASSVAGRGTDTQYF
. | TRBJ2-3 | . | TRBV10-3 | TGTGCCATCAGCCCTGGGGCAGATATGCAGTATTTT | CAISPGADMQYF
. | TRBJ1-1 | few | TRBV29-1 | TGCAGCGTTGTGACGGTGAACACTGAAGCTTTCTTT | CSVVTVNTEAFF
. | TRBJ2-2 | few | TRBV13 | TGTGCCAGCAGCGTAGCTCTTGGGGACACCGGGGAGCTGTTTTTT | CASSVALGDTGELFF
. | TRBJ2-7 | many | TRBV7-8 | TGTGCCAGCAGCCGAGGGGTCAGCGGGCCCGTCTACGAGCAGTACTTC | CASSRGVSGPVYEQYF
TRBD2 | TRBJ2-7 | . | TRBV4-1 | TGCGCCAGCAGCCAAGCCGGGGGGACGGAGCAGTACTTC | CASSQAGGTEQYF
TRBD2 | TRBJ2-3 | many | TRBV28 | TGTGCCAGCAGCCCCCAGCGGGGTGGGGAAGATACGCAGTATTTT | CASSPQRGGEDTQYF
. | TRBJ1-3 | . | TRBV11-2 | TGTGCCAGCAGCTTAAGCCCCTTCCTCGGAAACACCATATATTTT | CASSLSPFLGNTIYF
. | TRBJ1-2 | . | TRBV7-9 | TGTGCCAGCAGCCAAGCGACCGGACTCAACTATGGCTACACCTTC | CASSQATGLNYGYTF
. | TRBJ1-1 | few | TRBV10-3 | TGTGCCATCAGCCCGGGCCTACTGAACACTGAAGCTTTCTTT | CAISPGLLNTEAFF
TRBD1 | TRBJ2-5 | many | TRBV28 | TGTGCCAGCAGTTTATATCAGGGGGTGGCCGCGCGAGAGACCCAGTACTTC | CASSLYQGVAARETQYF
. | TRBJ1-4 | . | TRBV20-1 | TGCAGTGCGACCTCCGGGACACCTAATGAAAAACTGTTTTTT | CSATSGTPNEKLFF
TRBD2 | TRBJ2-1 | few | TRBV6-1 | TGTGCCAGCAGTGGCAGACTAGCGGGAGATGAGCAGTTCTTC | CASSGRLAGDEQFF
TRBD1 | TRBJ2-3 | many | TRBV29-1 | TGCAGCGTTGGACAGGGGGCAGGACTAGCCTTCACAGATACGCAGTATTTT | CSVGQGAGLAFTDTQYF
. | TRBJ2-1 | . | TRBV28 | TGTGCCAGCAGTTTGCGGGGCAGGGGATGGAATGAGCAGTTCTTC | CASSLRGRGWNEQFF
TRBD1 | TRBJ2-7 | few | TRBV12-3/TRBV12-4 | TGTGCCAGCAGTCGTAACAGGGGAGTTGAGTACTTC | CASSRNRGVEYF
TRBD2 | TRBJ2-7 | many | TRBV5-1 | TGCGCCAGCAGCTTGTTCGTAGCGGGGGTCTCCTACGAGCAGTACTTC | CASSLFVAGVSYEQYF